This is a list of T cell receptor beta chains from one sample in a study of T cell responses to AZD1222 COVID-19 vaccine. Libraries were prepared by immunoSEQ multiplex PCR; TCRdb keeps only in-frame clonotypes and omits some of them. This sample has approximately 120,000 clones, with more than 75% found just once. Sequencing was performed on peripheral blood, taken 28 days after the second AZD1222 dose. The receptors stem from an adult who received the AZD1222 COVID-19 vaccine. Each CDR3 is given with its conserved first and last residue. D genes are given only for firm matches. Clone size, where shown, is once, few, many, or a class for clones that have expanded.

cdr3_nt cdr3_aa clone_size j_call v_call d_call
TGTGCCAGCAGCCTGGGGGGGAACACTGAAGCTTTCTTT CASSLGGNTEAFF few TRBJ1-1 TRBV11-3 NA
TGTGCCTGGAGTGTACAGGGGGCGCCTAATTCACCCCTCCACTTT CAWSVQGAPNSPLHF NA TRBJ1-6 TRBV30 TRBD1
TGTGCCAGCAGTTTCCAAGGGCCCCAGCATTTT CASSFQGPQHF NA TRBJ1-5 TRBV6-5 NA
TGTGCCACCAAAGACAGGAACACTGAAGCTTTCTTT CATKDRNTEAFF NA TRBJ1-1 TRBV24-1 NA
TGCAGTGCTAGTAGGCTAGCGGGAGGTGAGCAGTTCTTC CSASRLAGGEQFF few TRBJ2-1 TRBV20-1 TRBD2
TGCAGCGTTGAATCGGGGGTGGGCACTGAAGCTTTCTTT CSVESGVGTEAFF NA TRBJ1-1 TRBV29-1 NA
TGTGCCAGTAGTACCTCAGGAAACCTAAACTATGGCTACACCTTC CASSTSGNLNYGYTF NA TRBJ1-2 TRBV19 NA
TGTGCCAGCAGTTCTCCGACGGCAGGGGGAAACAATCAGCCCCAGCATTTT CASSSPTAGGNNQPQHF NA TRBJ1-5 TRBV7-2 TRBD1
TGCAGCGTTGAAGATTTTGCCAGTTGGGTTGTTGATTATAACTATGGCTACACCTTC CSVEDFASWVVDYNYGYTF NA TRBJ1-2 TRBV29-1 NA
TGTGCCAGCAGTGGGAGGAAGGTATCTGGAAACACCATATATTTT CASSGRKVSGNTIYF NA TRBJ1-3 TRBV2 NA
TGTGCCAGTGCTAGCGGGCTCCTACGAGGGCAGTACTTC CASASGLLRGQYF few TRBJ2-7 TRBV25-1 TRBD2
TGCGCCAGCAGGCCAACTAGCGGGGTAATCACCGGGGAGCTGTTTTTT CASRPTSGVITGELFF NA TRBJ2-2 TRBV5-1 TRBD2
TGTGCCAGCAGCGGACTAGCGGGGAATACGCAGTATTTT CASSGLAGNTQYF NA TRBJ2-3 TRBV3-1/TRBV3-2 TRBD2
TGTGCCAGCAGCTTGGATGCGGGGAGCTCCTACAATGAGCAGTTCTTC CASSLDAGSSYNEQFF once TRBJ2-1 TRBV5-4 NA
TGTGCCAGTAGCGTTGACAGGGGGCCCGATAACAAGCCCCAGCATTTT CASSVDRGPDNKPQHF NA TRBJ1-5 TRBV19 TRBD1
TGTGCCAGCAGCCGAGGACGGGCCTACGAGCAGTACTTC CASSRGRAYEQYF NA TRBJ2-7 TRBV3-1/TRBV3-2 NA
TGTGCCAGCAGTTCGGGGGTCTCGTACGCTGAAGCTTTCTTT CASSSGVSYAEAFF NA TRBJ1-1 TRBV27 NA
TGTGCCAGCAGTGAAAATAAGGAAGCTTTCTTT CASSENKEAFF NA TRBJ1-1 TRBV6-1 NA
TGCGCCAGCAGCCAAGATCGGACTCGGCGGCGGCCCCAGCATTTT CASSQDRTRRRPQHF NA TRBJ1-5 TRBV4-3 NA
TGCGCCAGCAGCCAAGGGACAGGGTTTCAGGAAAGGGCTTTCTTT CASSQGTGFQERAFF NA TRBJ1-1 TRBV5-1 TRBD1
TGTGCCAGCAGTTCCGTGGGGGACCGTCTCGTAGTATTTCATGGCTACACCTTC CASSSVGDRLVVFHGYTF NA TRBJ1-2 TRBV28 NA
TGTGCCAGCAGCTCGGGACAGGGTGGTGGAAACACCATATATTTT CASSSGQGGGNTIYF NA TRBJ1-3 TRBV7-2 TRBD1
TGTGCCAGCAGCTTAGGGGCTAGCGGGGGGAAAGAGACCCAGTACTTC CASSLGASGGKETQYF NA TRBJ2-5 TRBV7-7 TRBD2
TGTGCCAGCAGTCCCCTCCTCGGGGAGCTGTTTTTT CASSPLLGELFF NA TRBJ2-2 TRBV27 NA
TGTGCCAGCAGCAGCTCAGGGAGCTCCTACAATGAGCAGTTCTTC CASSSSGSSYNEQFF NA TRBJ2-1 TRBV9 NA
TGCGCCAGCAGCCCCCGGGCTAGCGGGGGGGTCACGGATACGCAGTATTTT CASSPRASGGVTDTQYF once TRBJ2-3 TRBV5-1 TRBD2
TGTGCCAGCAGCTACCGTGGGGCGAACCAAGAGACCCAGTACTTC CASSYRGANQETQYF NA TRBJ2-5 TRBV7-2 NA
TGTGCCAGCAGTTTACAGGGGGGCACAGATACGCAGTATTTT CASSLQGGTDTQYF NA TRBJ2-3 TRBV6-4 TRBD1
TGTGCCAGCAGTTACACGGATCCCCAGCAGTACTTC CASSYTDPQQYF NA TRBJ2-7 TRBV6-6 NA
TGTGCCAGCAGATACAGGGTCCCTCGCGGGGAGCAGTACTTC CASRYRVPRGEQYF NA TRBJ2-7 TRBV28 NA
TGTGCCAGCAGCTTCAGTAGCGGGGCCTCCCAAGAGACCCAGTACTTC CASSFSSGASQETQYF NA TRBJ2-5 TRBV11-2 TRBD2
TGTGCCAGCAGTTACGTCGGGGGGCAGGGCTATGGCTACACCTTC CASSYVGGQGYGYTF NA TRBJ1-2 TRBV6-5 NA
TGCGCCAGCAGACTCTCGGGGAGTGACTCCTACGAGCAGTACTTC CASRLSGSDSYEQYF NA TRBJ2-7 TRBV4-3 NA
TGTGCCAGCAGTCTACGACGGGATTCACCCCTCCACTTT CASSLRRDSPLHF NA TRBJ1-6 TRBV27 NA
TGTGCCAGCAGGACAGGCAATCAGCCCCAGCATTTT CASRTGNQPQHF once TRBJ1-5 TRBV19 NA
TGTGCCAGCAGCCAGGGACTAGCGGGGGGATTGGAGCAGTTCTTC CASSQGLAGGLEQFF NA TRBJ2-1 TRBV3-1/TRBV3-2 TRBD2
TGTGCCAGCAAAGGGACAGGTCATGGCTACACCTTC CASKGTGHGYTF once TRBJ1-2 TRBV25-1 TRBD1
TGTGCCAGCAGCTTAGGACCGGGAAAACCTCTTCACTTT CASSLGPGKPLHF NA TRBJ1-6 TRBV7-3 NA
TGTGCCAGCAGCCAAGATACGACAGGGTCCTTCTACGAGCAGTACTTC CASSQDTTGSFYEQYF NA TRBJ2-7 TRBV3-1/TRBV3-2 TRBD1
TGTGCCAGCAGAACCGCGGGACTTGAAGCTTTCTTT CASRTAGLEAFF NA TRBJ1-1 TRBV12-3/TRBV12-4 NA
TGCGCCAGCAGCTTGGGATCGCACGCCCGGATGTATGAAGCTTTCTTT CASSLGSHARMYEAFF NA TRBJ1-1 TRBV5-1 NA
TGTGCCTGGAGCCCCAGCGCTGAAGCTTTCTTT CAWSPSAEAFF NA TRBJ1-1 TRBV30 NA
TGTGCCAGTACGGGGAATAACTATGGCTACACCTTC CASTGNNYGYTF NA TRBJ1-2 TRBV12-3/TRBV12-4 NA
TGTGCCAGCAGCGTCTCGGGGGCTCCCTCTACCTACAATGAGCAGTTCTTC CASSVSGAPSTYNEQFF NA TRBJ2-1 TRBV6-4 NA
TGTGCCAGCAGTTACAGGGGAGATAGCGGGAGAGAGCAGTACTTC CASSYRGDSGREQYF NA TRBJ2-7 TRBV6-2/TRBV6-3 TRBD2
TGTGCCAGCAGTTATTCTGAGCACTCTGGAAACACCATATATTTT CASSYSEHSGNTIYF NA TRBJ1-3 TRBV6-2/TRBV6-3 NA
TGCGCCAGCAGCCAAGAATTCGGGGACCTGGGAAACACCATATATTTT CASSQEFGDLGNTIYF NA TRBJ1-3 TRBV4-1 NA
TGTGCCAGCAGTACCGGGTCTTGGGACGAGCAGTACTTC CASSTGSWDEQYF NA TRBJ2-7 TRBV3-1/TRBV3-2 NA
TGTGCCAGCAGTTTCTCAGGGGGCGGTCAGCCCCAGCATTTT CASSFSGGGQPQHF NA TRBJ1-5 TRBV6-1 TRBD1
TGTGCCAGCAGCCCAGGGAATTCACCCCTCCACTTT CASSPGNSPLHF NA TRBJ1-6 TRBV9 NA
TGTGCCAGCAGTGTGGTGGGACAGGGTCATTCTAATGAAAAACTGTTTTTT CASSVVGQGHSNEKLFF NA TRBJ1-4 TRBV6-4 TRBD1